A single sample is the source of the 13 T cell receptor beta chains below, sequenced in a study of T cells expressing NK-cell markers. Each CDR3 protein gets one entry in TCRdb, which reprocessed the 5' RACE reads and gives no DNA. Recorded for this sample: more than 400,000 distinct CDR3 sequences. Material for sequencing was blood T cells: a sorted CD56 or NKG2C T cell subset, CD4+ or CD8+ T cells, or bulk PBMC T cells (not recorded which). These receptors all stem from a woman between 18 and 69 years old in good health.

V usage is TRBV12-3 or TRBV12-4 and J usage is TRBJ2-6. The CDR3 loop spans 16 amino acids. The CDR3 sequence: CASSFDGDSGANVLTF.

This chain links TRBV12-3 or TRBV12-4 with TRBJ2-2; with no DNA, the TCRdb D assignment of TRBD2 cannot be verified. The CDR3 runs 15 residues. The CDR3 loop is CASSPGLGDTGELFF.

The gene calls are TRBV27 and TRBJ1-6. The CDR3 is 18 residues long. Germline-derived CDR1 and CDR2 are MNHEY and SMNVEV (reference sequence). CDR3: CASSFVHNILEYNSPLHF.

This chain uses TRBV20-1 with TRBJ2-1; TCRdb's D call of TRBD1 is untestable without DNA. Germline V gives CDR1 DFQATT, CDR2 SNEGSKA (reference sequence). The CDR3 loop spans 16 amino acids. The CDR3 sequence is CSAINPGQGPNNEQFF.

The chain couples TRBV10-2 to TRBJ1-1; the D call of TRBD1 rests on TCRdb alone, since no DNA is present to check it. CDR1 is WSHSY and CDR2 is SAAADI in the germline V gene. The CDR3 has 14 residues. This CDR3 is CASSEQGLSTEAFF.

The chain joins TRBV9 to TRBJ2-3; TCRdb picks TRBD1, but there is no DNA to check that call. Germline V gives CDR1 SGDLS, CDR2 YYNGEE. The CDR3 has 17 residues. The CDR3 sequence is CASSAPRDRGITDTQYF.

The chain employs TRBV2 and TRBJ2-3. Germline V gene data show CDR1 as SNHLY and CDR2 as FYNNEI. The CDR3 spans 15 residues. The CDR3 loop reads CASSAFSQGTDTQYF.

The rearrangement uses TRBV29-1 and TRBJ2-1; the TCRdb call, TRBD1, lacks DNA for checking. The CDR3 has 13 residues. Per germline, CDR1 SQVTM and CDR2 ANQGSEA. The CDR3 region is CSVGIGGPIWQFF.

The gene calls are TRBV12-3 or TRBV12-4 and TRBJ2-3; TCRdb reports TRBD1, a call that lacks DNA to check it against. The CDR3 totals 14 residues. CDR3 residues: CASNLAGGPDTQYF.

The genes are TRBV20-1 and TRBJ2-3; the D call from TCRdb, TRBD1, cannot be confirmed without DNA. CDR1 is DFQATT, CDR2 SNEGSKA, per germline (reference sequence). The CDR3 totals 14 residues. CDR3 in amino acids: CSAKYEGSSDTQYF.

The V call is TRBV27, the J call TRBJ1-5; TCRdb's D call, TRBD1, is unchecked because there is no DNA. The CDR3 is made up of 13 amino acids. CDR1 and CDR2 (germline): MNHEY, SMNVEV (reference sequence). CDR3 region: CASSLGPAQPQHF.

J is TRBJ2-5 and V is TRBV6-5. The V gene's germline CDR1 is MNHEY and CDR2 SVGAGI. This CDR3 has 14 residues. The CDR3 spells CASSYSTGQETQYF.

The chain joins TRBV7-2 to TRBJ2-5; the TRBD2 assignment by TCRdb is unverifiable without DNA. CDR1 is SGHTA and CDR2 is FQGNSA in the germline V gene. This CDR3 region has 13 residues. CDR3 loop: CASSRGAAETQYF.